These 31 T cell receptor beta chains originate from one sample sequenced in a study of blood T cells in healthy people across ages. The use of a sample-barcoded 5' primer and a J-beta primer mix characterized a second PCR of about 7 to 12 cycles. TCRdb recomputed calls from the 5' RACE reads with MiXCR, one row per CDR3 protein. This table holds some 640,000 distinct CDR3 sequences, about 30% found once. Sequencing used blood. The receptors were gathered from a woman aged 80 or over in good health.

The DNA for the CDR3 is TGTGCCAGCAGCTTATGGGCTAGGCCAGATACGCAGTATTTT. Translation gives CASSLWARPDTQYF. The genes are TRBV7-2 and TRBJ2-3, with D hard to call. This CDR3 contains 14 residues. The germline V gene encodes CDR1 SGHTA and CDR2 FQGNSA. V lost 2 bases and J 4 bases, leaving 10 bases between the germline ends.

Turning to this clonotype: This may arise from a read error, as a much more abundant clone is one base away. The V call is TRBV29-1, the J call TRBJ2-7; D call uncertain. The CDR3 is 11 residues long. Trimming stripped 4 bases from V and 7 bases from J, with 11 bases between. Germline assignment: CDR1 SQVTM and CDR2 ANQGSEA. The DNA for the CDR3 is TGCAGCGTTGCCCTAAGCTATGAGCAGTACTTC. Amino acids: CSVALSYEQYF.

The rearrangement links TRBV20-1 to TRBJ2-5; D may be TRBD1 or TRBD2 (5 bases each). The last part of the DNA fits TRBJ2-7 better; the J call may be wrong. The CDR3 runs 11 residues. Germline values: CDR1 DFQATT, CDR2 SNEGSKA (reference sequence). The CDR3 bases are TGCAGAGCCCAGGGACCGTCCGAGCAGTACTTC. Translation gives CRAQGPSEQYF.

A remark on this clonotype: The junction differs from germline at one of its ends, possibly a read error. The genes are TRBV7-9 and TRBJ2-2; D might be TRBD1 (5 bases). From germline, CDR1 is SEHNR and CDR2 FQNEAQ (reference sequence). The CDR3 loop spans 14 amino acids. In DNA, the CDR3 is TGTGCCTGCAGATGGGGCGCGAGCACCGGGGAGCTGTTTTTT. Its protein product is CACRWGASTGELFF.

The CDR3 protein is CASSVRQGGTDTQYF. The CDR3 nucleotides read TGCGCCAGCAGCGTGAGACAGGGGGGCACAGATACGCAGTATTTT. The V gene is TRBV5-1, the J gene TRBJ2-3; TRBD1 agrees at 9 bases. V shed 4 bases and J 1 base; nucleotides not matched to a gene: 4. CDR3 length: 15 amino acids. Per the germline V gene, CDR1 is SGHRS and CDR2 is YFSETQ.

V gene TRBV25-1 combines with J gene TRBJ1-2, with TRBD1 identical over 9 bases. The CDR3 contains 16 residues. CDR1 MGHDK and CDR2 SYGVNS come from the germline V gene. After removal of 2 bases from V and 7 bases from J, the junction contained 11 bases not matched to a gene. Here the CDR3 reads CASSEGLDRGAAGYTF. In DNA form, the CDR3 reads TGTGCCAGCAGTGAAGGCCTAGACAGGGGGGCTGCTGGCTACACCTTC.

As to this clonotype: A much larger clone differs by one base, so this may be a read error. This chain links TRBV13 with TRBJ2-1; D remains ambiguous. The ends were cut back, 6 bases at V and 8 bases at J, with 11 bases in the middle. CDR3 length: 12 amino acids. Germline V lookup: CDR1 PRHDT, CDR2 FYEKMQ (reference sequence). For the CDR3, the DNA is TGTGCCAGCAGGGTCTACGGAGATGAGCAGTTCTTC. Its protein is CASRVYGDEQFF.

This clonotype was recorded at least ten times. V and J are TRBV12-3 or TRBV12-4 and TRBJ2-1; TRBD1 aligns across 10 bases. J was trimmed by 2 bases and V by 5 bases; bases with no gene match: 6. The CDR3 spans 16 residues. CDR3 coding DNA: TGTGCCAGCAGTCCGCTAGGACAGGGGGCCTACAATGAGCAGTTCTTC. Translation gives CASSPLGQGAYNEQFF.

The CDR3 coding sequence is TGCAGTGCGGAGCCCTCTGGGGCCAACGTCCTGACTTTC. Translation: CSAEPSGANVLTF. This sequence joins TRBV20-1 and TRBJ2-6; unclear D gene. Trimming cost V 6 bases and J 0 bases, with 6 bases left between them. The CDR3 length is 13 residues. The germline V gene encodes CDR1 DFQATT and CDR2 SNEGSKA (reference sequence).

The J gene is TRBJ2-1, the V gene TRBV6-1, with D perhaps TRBD1 (7 bases). The length of the CDR3 is 16 residues. Trimming shortened V by 5 bases and J by 6 bases, and 20 bases separated the two germline ends. CDR1 is MNHNS and CDR2 is SASEGT in the germline V gene. This chain's CDR3 is CASSQRLVTGSNEQFF. Written as DNA, the CDR3 is TGTGCCAGCAGTCAACGACTAGTGACAGGGAGCAATGAGCAGTTCTTC.

Many counts were recorded for this clonotype. The rearrangement links TRBV7-2 to TRBJ2-3; no firm D call. Germline V gene sequence: CDR1 SGHTA, CDR2 FQGNSA. The CDR3 sequence is 13 residues long. V was trimmed by 3 bases and J by 4 bases, leaving 8 bases between them. CDR3 coding DNA: TGTGCCAGCAGCTTGACTCGCGCAGATACGCAGTATTTT. It specifies CASSLTRADTQYF.

This clonotype has a handful of counts. The rearrangement joins TRBV3-1 to TRBJ2-1, with 9 bases matching TRBD2. Germline V gene sequence: CDR1 LGHDT, CDR2 YNNKEL (reference sequence). The length of the CDR3 is 16 residues. The J segment lost 8 bases and the V segment lost 0 bases, leaving 8 bases of the junction unmatched. DNA for the CDR3: TGTGCCAGCAGCCAAGATAGATTAGCGGGGGCGTATGAGCAGTTCTTC. Amino acid sequence: CASSQDRLAGAYEQFF.

The CDR3 coding sequence is TGTGCCAGCAGCTTAGTATCCGGTTTAAGCTCCTACGAGCAGTACTTC. Protein product: CASSLVSGLSSYEQYF. The rearrangement links TRBV7-6 to TRBJ2-7; no clear D gene. V lost 1 base and J 0 bases, leaving 13 bases between the germline ends. Germline V gives CDR1 SGHVS, CDR2 FNYEAQ. The CDR3 contains 16 residues.

This clonotype showed up many times. The CDR3 region is CASRPTGFYEQYF. The CDR3 nucleotides are TGTGCCAGCAGGCCCACAGGGTTCTACGAGCAGTACTTC. V is TRBV6-1 and J is TRBJ2-7, with D possibly TRBD1 on 6 matching bases. The CDR3 runs to 13 residues. Trimming shortened V by 6 bases and J by 3 bases, and 12 bases separated the two germline ends. Germline V gene sequence: CDR1 MNHNS, CDR2 SASEGT.

There are a few counts of this clonotype. The rearrangement links TRBV4-1 to TRBJ2-4; 7 positions agree with TRBD1. Germline values: CDR1 MGHRA, CDR2 YSYEKL. J was trimmed by 0 bases and V by 1 base; bases with no gene match: 9. This CDR3 region has 18 residues. This CDR3 reads CASSQGKQQGLAKNIQYF. CDR3 coding DNA: TGCGCCAGCAGCCAAGGCAAGCAACAGGGGTTAGCCAAAAACATTCAGTACTTC.

This clonotype was seen at least ten times. The chain employs TRBV7-3 and TRBJ2-5; 8 positions agree with TRBD2. This CDR3 spans 16 amino acids. V shed 1 base, J shed 4 bases, and the junction held 8 bases outside the gene matches. Per germline, CDR1 SGHTA and CDR2 FQGTGA. The CDR3 reads CASSLMGKAGGETQYF. The CDR3 DNA follows: TGTGCCAGCAGCTTAATGGGGAAGGCGGGGGGAGAGACCCAGTACTTC.

This clonotype has a count of ten or more. The V call is TRBV5-1, the J call TRBJ2-7, with TRBD2 identical over 8 bases. This CDR3 comprises 15 residues. The ends lost 3 bases at V and 6 bases at J; junction bases unmatched: 11. Germline lookup yields CDR1 SGHRS and CDR2 YFSETQ. CDR3 in DNA: TGCGCCAGCAGCTCGGGGGGGGACATCAAGGGCGAGCAGTACTTC. Translated, it gives CASSSGGDIKGEQYF.

This clonotype showed up just a few times. A single base separates this from a much larger clone, so it may be a read error. The chain carries TRBV5-1 and TRBJ2-1; 7 bases map to TRBD2. The J call is doubtful: the DNA matches TRBJ2-7 better. Germline CDR1 and CDR2: SGHRS and YFSETQ. The CDR3 totals 17 residues. The CDR3 nucleotides are TGCGCCAGCAGCTTTAGGGGCGGGGGAAGCTCCTACAATGAGCAGTACTTC. Protein sequence: CASSFRGGGSSYNEQYF.

There are a few counts of this clonotype. This chain links TRBV20-1 with TRBJ1-4; tentative D call: TRBD1 (6 bases). CDR3 length: 18 amino acids. Trimming stripped 1 base from V and 0 bases from J, with 18 bases between. The germline V gene encodes CDR1 DFQATT and CDR2 SNEGSKA (reference sequence). CDR3 sequence: CSARADPRTDATNEKLFF. The CDR3 DNA is TGCAGTGCTAGAGCTGATCCCCGGACAGATGCAACTAATGAAAAACTGTTTTTT.

At least ten counts were recorded for this clonotype. V is TRBV30 and J is TRBJ1-5; D is undetermined. CDR3 length: 13 residues. The germline V and J ends were trimmed by 0 bases and 8 bases, with 11 bases remaining between them. Looked up from germline, CDR1 is GTSNPN and CDR2 is SVGIG (reference sequence). CDR3 sequence reads: CAWSVGTGEPQHF. The CDR3 DNA is TGTGCCTGGAGTGTAGGTACCGGAGAGCCCCAGCATTTT.

This clonotype was picked up a small number of times. This sequence joins TRBV4-1 and TRBJ1-5; 7 bases match TRBD1. The CDR3 runs to 17 residues. With 3 bases clipped from V and 0 bases from J, the junction kept 8 bases outside the gene matches. Germline assignment: CDR1 MGHRA and CDR2 YSYEKL. Here the CDR3 reads CASSHPGGEYSNQPQHF. The CDR3 nucleotides read TGCGCCAGCAGCCATCCAGGGGGGGAATATAGCAATCAGCCCCAGCATTTT.

This clonotype was seen at least ten times. The CDR3 here is CASSLAGAGGWYNEQFF. DNA for the CDR3: TGTGCCAGCAGCTTGGCGGGAGCGGGGGGATGGTACAATGAGCAGTTCTTC. The rearrangement links TRBV5-5 to TRBJ2-1; 9 bases are shared with TRBD2. Trimming cost V 0 bases and J 4 bases; bases outside gene matches: 8. The CDR3 extends over 17 amino acids. Germline CDR1 reads SGHKS; CDR2 reads YYEKEE (reference sequence).

The genes are TRBV10-3 and TRBJ2-5; the match to TRBD1 covers 7 bases. Germline V gene data show CDR1 as ENHRY and CDR2 as SYGVKD. V dropped 3 bases and J dropped 0; count of bases not matched to a gene: 4. This CDR3 contains 15 residues. CDR3 sequence: CAISDGTDNQETQYF. CDR3 coding DNA: TGTGCCATCAGTGATGGGACAGACAACCAAGAGACCCAGTACTTC.

At least ten counts were recorded for this clonotype. This CDR3 reads CASSPSGGAGEQYF. In DNA form, the CDR3 reads TGTGCCAGCAGCCCTAGCGGGGGGGCGGGGGAGCAGTACTTC. This chain joins TRBV12-3 or TRBV12-4 and TRBJ2-7; 12 bases map to TRBD2. Trimming at V came to 6 bases and at J to 7 bases, leaving 7 bases not matched to a gene. The CDR3 is 14 amino acids.

The CDR3 loop is CSASGRVAEAFF. CDR3 DNA: TGCAGTGCTAGTGGTAGGGTGGCTGAAGCTTTCTTT. V usage is TRBV20-1 and J usage is TRBJ1-1, with D unclear. The V gene's germline CDR1 is DFQATT and CDR2 SNEGSKA (reference sequence). This CDR3 is built from 12 residues. V dropped 3 bases and J dropped 6 bases, with 11 bases sitting between them.

The gene calls are TRBV28 and TRBJ2-7; no reliable D call. The V gene's germline CDR1 is MDHEN and CDR2 SYDVKM. Trimming pared 5 bases from V and 3 bases from J, leaving 8 bases between. This CDR3 has 12 amino acids. The CDR3 is CASSGPFYEQYF. Written as DNA, the CDR3 is TGTGCCAGCAGTGGACCGTTCTACGAGCAGTACTTC.

This clonotype was seen a handful of times. This may arise from a read error, as a much more abundant clone is one base away. The CDR3 nucleotides read TGTGCCAGCAGCCAAGTTAGTAGTAATGAGCAGTTCTTC. Protein: CASSQVSSNEQFF. The chain carries TRBV3-1 and TRBJ2-1, with D uncertain. CDR1 and CDR2 from the germline V gene are LGHDT and YNNKEL (reference sequence). The CDR3 is 13 amino acids. Trimming took off 1 base at V and 7 bases at J, with 8 bases between the two ends.

This clonotype was recorded a few times. The gene calls are TRBV20-1 and TRBJ2-3, with D perhaps matching TRBD1 (5 bases). Trimming removed 2 bases at V and 8 bases at J, with 20 bases between. CDR1 DFQATT and CDR2 SNEGSKA come from the germline V gene (reference sequence). The CDR3 loop spans 15 amino acids. CDR3 bases: TGCAGTGCTAGAACCTGGGCCAGGGAATCGGGTACGCAGTATTTT. This codes for CSARTWARESGTQYF.

J is TRBJ1-2 and V is TRBV4-1; tentative D call: TRBD1 (6 bases). The ends were cut back, 7 bases at V and 3 bases at J, with 18 bases in the middle. The CDR3 is 15 amino acids. The germline gives CDR1 MGHRA, CDR2 YSYEKL. CDR3 in amino acids: CASTPGEIRHYGYTF. In DNA form, the CDR3 reads TGCGCCAGCACCCCAGGGGAGATACGGCACTATGGCTACACCTTC.

Points on this clonotype: A much larger clone lies one base from this, so it may be a read error. The V and J genes are TRBV12-5 and TRBJ2-5; D possibly uses TRBD1 or TRBD2 (5 bases each). Germline V gene data show CDR1 as LGHNT and CDR2 as FRNRAP. The CDR3 is 14 amino acids. The CDR3, as DNA: TGTGCTGGTGGTTGGGACGGACTGAAAGAGACCCAGTACTTC. This codes for CAGGWDGLKETQYF.

The V gene is TRBV7-2, the J gene TRBJ1-3; the D is unclear. Germline-derived CDR1 and CDR2 are SGHTA and FQGNSA. Trimming left V 0 bases short and J 0 bases short, with 12 bases between. This CDR3 comprises 17 residues. Written as DNA, the CDR3 is TGTGCCAGCAGCTTAGCGGGTGGCAGCGGCTCTGGAAACACCATATATTTT. Its protein is CASSLAGGSGSGNTIYF.